This T cell receptor beta chain was profiled in a study of blood T cell repertoires in COVID-19. Study-level background: PBMCs, B-cell-depleted T cells, or T cells provided the cDNA or gDNA that made up the material.

V was clipped by 4 bases and J by 6 bases; unmatched bases: 7. Germline V CDR1 and CDR2: SGDLS, YYNGEE. The CDR3 extends over 16 amino acids. Data came from immunoSEQ multiplex PCR; TCRdb stores just in-frame clones and leaves some out. The sample has more than 150,000 clones, around four fifths seen once. The gene calls are TRBV9 and TRBJ2-3; TRBD2 matches 14 bases. The sequenced sample consisted of peripheral blood. The clonotype originates from a woman of 80 years or more with active or convalescent COVID-19. The CDR3 is CASSLGLAGGRDTQYF. The CDR3 DNA reads as TGTGCCAGCAGCTTAGGACTAGCGGGGGGTAGGGATACGCAGTATTTT.